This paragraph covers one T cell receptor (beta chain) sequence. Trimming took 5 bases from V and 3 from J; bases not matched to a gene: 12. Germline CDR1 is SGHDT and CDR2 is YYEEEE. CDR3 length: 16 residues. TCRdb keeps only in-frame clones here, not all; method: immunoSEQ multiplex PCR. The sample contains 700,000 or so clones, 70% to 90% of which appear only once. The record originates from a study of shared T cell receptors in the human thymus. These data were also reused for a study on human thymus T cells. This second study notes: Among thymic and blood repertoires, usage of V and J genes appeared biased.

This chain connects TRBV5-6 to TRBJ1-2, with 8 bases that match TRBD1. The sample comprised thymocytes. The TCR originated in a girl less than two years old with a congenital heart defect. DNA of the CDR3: TGTGCCAGCAGGACCCCAGGGGGCCTTACCCACTATGGCTACACCTTC. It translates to CASRTPGGLTHYGYTF.